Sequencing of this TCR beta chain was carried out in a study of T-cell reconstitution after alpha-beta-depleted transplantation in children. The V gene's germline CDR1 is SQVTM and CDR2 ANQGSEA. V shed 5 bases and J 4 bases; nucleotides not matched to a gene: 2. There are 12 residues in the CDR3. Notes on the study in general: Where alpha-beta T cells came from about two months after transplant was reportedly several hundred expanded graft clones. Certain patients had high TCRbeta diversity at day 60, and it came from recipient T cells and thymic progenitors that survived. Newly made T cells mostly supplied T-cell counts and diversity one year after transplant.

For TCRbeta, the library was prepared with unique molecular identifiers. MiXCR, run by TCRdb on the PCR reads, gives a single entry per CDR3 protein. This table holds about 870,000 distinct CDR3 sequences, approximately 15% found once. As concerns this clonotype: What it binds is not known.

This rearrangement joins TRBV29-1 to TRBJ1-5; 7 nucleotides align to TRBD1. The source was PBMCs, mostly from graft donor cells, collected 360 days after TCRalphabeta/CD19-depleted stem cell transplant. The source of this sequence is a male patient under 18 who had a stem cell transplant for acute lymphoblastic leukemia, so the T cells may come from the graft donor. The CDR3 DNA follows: TGCAGCGTTTGGGACAGTAATCAGCCCCAGCATTTT. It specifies CSVWDSNQPQHF.